This TCR beta chain is from a study of T cells in Graves' hyperthyroidism and ophthalmopathy. When ophthalmopathy did not progress within 18 months, Graves' hyperthyroidism was considered stable. Patients aged 18 to 65 had newly diagnosed hyperthyroidism lasting under 2 months. It was 8 to 10 ml of fresh peripheral blood that supplied the PBMCs. This CDR3 region has 17 residues. Germline loops: CDR1 DFQATT, CDR2 SNEGSKA (reference sequence). Trimming cost V 5 bases and J 3 bases, with 26 bases left between them. What was amplified from RNA transcripts were TCR beta CDR3 regions. The TCR CDR3 first-round RT-PCR relied on the HTBI primer set. TCRdb re-analysed the multiplex PCR reads in MiXCR, keeping a single row per CDR3 protein. The table records over 700,000 distinct CDR3 sequences, 38% of them present only once. This clonotype turned up a few times. The target antigen is unknown. Study-wide results and limits: It was a median 6.5 months before onset that the model predicted ophthalmopathy.

Sequenced input: blood. The V and J genes are TRBV20-1 and TRBJ2-7; TRBD1 is a possible D gene (6 bases). The TCR sequence derives from a man between 18 and 35 years old with Graves' hyperthyroidism. DNA of the CDR3: TGCAGTGCTCTCACTTCCGACCGACAGGTGGGCGACTACGAGCAGTACTTC. It encodes CSALTSDRQVGDYEQYF.